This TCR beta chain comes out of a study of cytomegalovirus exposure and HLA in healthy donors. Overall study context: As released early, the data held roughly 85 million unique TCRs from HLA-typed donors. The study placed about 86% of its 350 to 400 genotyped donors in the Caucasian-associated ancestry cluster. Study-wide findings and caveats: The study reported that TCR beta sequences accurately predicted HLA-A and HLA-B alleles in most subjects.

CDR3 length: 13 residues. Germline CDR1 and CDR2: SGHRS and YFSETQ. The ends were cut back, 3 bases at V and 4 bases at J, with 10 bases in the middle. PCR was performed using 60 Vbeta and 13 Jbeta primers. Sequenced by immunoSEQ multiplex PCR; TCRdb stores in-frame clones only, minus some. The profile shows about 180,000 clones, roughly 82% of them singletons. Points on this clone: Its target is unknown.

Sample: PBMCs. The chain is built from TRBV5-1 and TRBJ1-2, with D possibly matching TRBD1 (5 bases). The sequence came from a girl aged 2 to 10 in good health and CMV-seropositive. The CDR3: CASSSRARYGYTF. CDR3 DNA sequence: TGCGCCAGCAGCTCCAGGGCGCGCTATGGCTACACCTTC.